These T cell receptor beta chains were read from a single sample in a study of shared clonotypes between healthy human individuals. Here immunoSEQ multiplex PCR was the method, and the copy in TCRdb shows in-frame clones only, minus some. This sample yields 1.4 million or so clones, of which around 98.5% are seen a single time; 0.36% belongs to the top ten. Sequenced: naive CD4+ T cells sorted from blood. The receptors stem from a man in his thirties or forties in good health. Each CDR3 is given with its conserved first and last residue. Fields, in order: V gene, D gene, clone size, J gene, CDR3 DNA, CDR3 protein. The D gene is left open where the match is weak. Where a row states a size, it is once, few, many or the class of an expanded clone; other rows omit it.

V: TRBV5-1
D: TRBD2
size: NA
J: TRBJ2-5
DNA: TGCGCCAGCAGCTCGGGGGGGCCCAGGGGAAGGGAGACCCAGTACTTC
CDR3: CASSSGGPRGRETQYF

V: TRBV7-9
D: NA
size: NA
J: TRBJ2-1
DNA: TGTGCCAGCAGCTTAGAAAGGGAGGGGGGGTGGGATGAGCAGTTCTTC
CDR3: CASSLEREGGWDEQFF

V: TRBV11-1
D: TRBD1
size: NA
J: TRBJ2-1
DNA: TGTGCCAGCAGCGATACAGGGGACCTAAACAATGAGCAGTTCTTC
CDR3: CASSDTGDLNNEQFF

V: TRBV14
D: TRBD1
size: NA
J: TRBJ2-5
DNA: TGTGCCAGCAGCCCAGGGGGCCTATGGGAGACCCAGTACTTC
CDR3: CASSPGGLWETQYF

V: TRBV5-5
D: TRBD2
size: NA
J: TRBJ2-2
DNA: TGTGCCAGCAGCTTATCCCCGGGGGGGGCACTGCCCGGGGAGCTGTTTTTT
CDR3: CASSLSPGGALPGELFF

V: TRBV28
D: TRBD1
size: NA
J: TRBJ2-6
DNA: TGTGCCAGCAGTCTAGGGGGCTTAATCAGGACAGGGACGGCCAACGTCCTGACTTTC
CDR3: CASSLGGLIRTGTANVLTF

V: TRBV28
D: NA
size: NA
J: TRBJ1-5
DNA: TGTGCCAGCAGTTTAGAGCCGGGGGACGGCAATCAGCCCCAGCATTTT
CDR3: CASSLEPGDGNQPQHF

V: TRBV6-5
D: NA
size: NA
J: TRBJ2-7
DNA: TGTGCCAGCAGTTGGGGGAACGAGCAGTACTTC
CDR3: CASSWGNEQYF

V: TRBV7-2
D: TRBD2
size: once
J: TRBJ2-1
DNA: TGTGCCAGCCGAAGTTCTAGCGGGTACAATGAGCAGTTCTTC
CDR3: CASRSSSGYNEQFF

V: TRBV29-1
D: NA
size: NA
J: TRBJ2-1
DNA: TGCAGCGTTAGCAGACTAGTTCAGTTGAATGAGCAGTTCTTC
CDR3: CSVSRLVQLNEQFF

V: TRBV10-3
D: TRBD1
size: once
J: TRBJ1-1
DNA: TGTGCCATCAGGGGACAGGGGGCGGATTCGGCTTTCTTT
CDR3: CAIRGQGADSAFF

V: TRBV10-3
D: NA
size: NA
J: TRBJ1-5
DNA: TGTGCCATCATGGATGATGGGGGCAATCAGCCCCAGCATTTT
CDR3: CAIMDDGGNQPQHF

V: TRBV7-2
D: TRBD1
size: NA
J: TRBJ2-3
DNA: TGTGCCAGCAGCTTAGGACAGGGCTCGAGCACAGATACGCAGTATTTT
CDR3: CASSLGQGSSTDTQYF

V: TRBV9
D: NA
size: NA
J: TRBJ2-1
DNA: TGTGCCAGCAGCGTAGAGCCTACAAGGTCCTACAATGAGCAGTTCTTC
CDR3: CASSVEPTRSYNEQFF

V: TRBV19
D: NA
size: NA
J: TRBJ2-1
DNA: TGTGCCAGTAGTACGTGGGTAGGAGTGTCTTGGAATGAGCAGTTCTTC
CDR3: CASSTWVGVSWNEQFF

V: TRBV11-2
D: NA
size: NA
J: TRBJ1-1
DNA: TGTGCCAGCAGCTCTAACCTAAGGATAGAAGCTTTCTTT
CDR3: CASSSNLRIEAFF

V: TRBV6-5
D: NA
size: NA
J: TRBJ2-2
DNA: TGTGCCAGCAGTTCGTTTAAGGGGGGCCGGACCGGGGAGCTGTTTTTT
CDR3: CASSSFKGGRTGELFF

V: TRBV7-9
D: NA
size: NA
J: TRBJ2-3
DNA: TGTGCCAGCAGCTTAGCCAGCGGTACAGATACGCAGTATTTT
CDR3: CASSLASGTDTQYF

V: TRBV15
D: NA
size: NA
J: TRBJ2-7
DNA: TGTGCCACCAGCAGACCCCCAACGGGGCGGGGAGACTACGAGCAGTACTTC
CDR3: CATSRPPTGRGDYEQYF

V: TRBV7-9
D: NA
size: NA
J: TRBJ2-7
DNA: TGTGCCAGCAGCCCTGGACCAACCTACGAGCAGTACTTC
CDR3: CASSPGPTYEQYF

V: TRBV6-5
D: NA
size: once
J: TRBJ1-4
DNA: TGTGCCAGCAGTCCGACGGGGGGGGGTGAAAAACTGTTTTTT
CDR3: CASSPTGGGEKLFF

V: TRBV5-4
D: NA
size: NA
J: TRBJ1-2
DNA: TGTGCCAGCAGCTTGGATGGCAGAAGCTATGGCTACACCTTC
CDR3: CASSLDGRSYGYTF

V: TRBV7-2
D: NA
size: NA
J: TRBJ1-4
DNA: TGTGCCAGCAGCTTATTCGCTAATGAAAAACTGTTTTTT
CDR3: CASSLFANEKLFF

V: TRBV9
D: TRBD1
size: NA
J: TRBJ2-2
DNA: TGTGCCAGCAGTGGAAGACAGGGGCTGAACACCGGGGAGCTGTTTTTT
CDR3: CASSGRQGLNTGELFF

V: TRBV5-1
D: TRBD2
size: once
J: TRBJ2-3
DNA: TGCGCCAGCAGCTCCGGACTAGCGGGAATTAGCACAGATACGCAGTATTTT
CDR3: CASSSGLAGISTDTQYF

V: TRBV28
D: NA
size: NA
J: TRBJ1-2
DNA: TGTGCCAGCTTATCCAGACAGGCCCCTCGTGGCTACACCTTC
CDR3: CASLSRQAPRGYTF

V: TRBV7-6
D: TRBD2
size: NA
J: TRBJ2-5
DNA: TGTGCCAGCAGCTTAGTAGTAGGAGTGGCTAGCGGGAACCAAGAGACCCAGTACTTC
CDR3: CASSLVVGVASGNQETQYF

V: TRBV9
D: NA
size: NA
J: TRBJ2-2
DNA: TGTGCCAGCAGCGTAAATGGTTGGGTTGAGTCAGCAGGGCCCCACACCGGGGAGCTGTTTTTT
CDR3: CASSVNGWVESAGPHTGELFF

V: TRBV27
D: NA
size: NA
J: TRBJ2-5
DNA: TGTGCCAGCAGTTTTGATGGGACCCAGTACTTC
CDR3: CASSFDGTQYF

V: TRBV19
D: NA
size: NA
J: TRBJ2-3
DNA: TGTGCCAGCGAGCCGGGACTCAGCACAGATACGCAGTATTTT
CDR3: CASEPGLSTDTQYF

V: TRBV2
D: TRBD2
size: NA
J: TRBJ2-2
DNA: TGTGCCAGCAGCGAAACTAGCGGGAGGGTCGGGGAGCTGTTTTTT
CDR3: CASSETSGRVGELFF

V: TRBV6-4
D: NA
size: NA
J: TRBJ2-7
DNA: TGTGCCAGTCTTAGCGACGAGCAGTACTTC
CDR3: CASLSDEQYF

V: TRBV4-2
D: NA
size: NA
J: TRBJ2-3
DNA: TGTGCCAGCAGCCAAGCCGTACACTCAGGGGCAGATACGCAGTATTTT
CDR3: CASSQAVHSGADTQYF

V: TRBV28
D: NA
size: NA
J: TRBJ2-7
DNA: TGTGCCAGCAGTCAGGCTAGTGAATTAGGGCACTACGAGCAGTACTTC
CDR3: CASSQASELGHYEQYF

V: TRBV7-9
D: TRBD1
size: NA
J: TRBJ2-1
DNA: TGTGCCAGCAGCGCCCGGGACAGGGAAAACAATGAGCAGTTCTTC
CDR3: CASSARDRENNEQFF

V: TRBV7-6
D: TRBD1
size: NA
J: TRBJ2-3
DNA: TGTGCCAGCAGCTTCCACGACAGGGGTTCTAGCACAGATACGCAGTATTTT
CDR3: CASSFHDRGSSTDTQYF

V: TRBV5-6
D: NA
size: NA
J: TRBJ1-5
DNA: TGTGCCAGCACCAACACTGGCAGCAATCAGCCCCAGCATTTT
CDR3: CASTNTGSNQPQHF

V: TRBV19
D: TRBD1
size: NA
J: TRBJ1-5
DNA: TGTGCCACCAAGACCAACCCGGGACAGGGCGGTCAGCCCCAGCATTTT
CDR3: CATKTNPGQGGQPQHF

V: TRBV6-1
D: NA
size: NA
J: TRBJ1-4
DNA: TGTGCCAGCAGTGAAGTGGCAGCAACTAATGAAAAACTGTTTTTT
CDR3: CASSEVAATNEKLFF

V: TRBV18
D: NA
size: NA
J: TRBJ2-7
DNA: TGTGCCAGCTCACCGCCGCGGGGTTGGTACGAGCAGTACTTC
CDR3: CASSPPRGWYEQYF

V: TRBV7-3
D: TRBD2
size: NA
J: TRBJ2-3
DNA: TGTGCCAGCTCGGGAGGGCCCGCAGATACGCAGTATTTT
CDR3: CASSGGPADTQYF

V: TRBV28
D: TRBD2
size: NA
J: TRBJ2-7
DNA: TGTGCCAGCAGACTGCCGGGACTAGCGGGTAAGCAGTACTTC
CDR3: CASRLPGLAGKQYF

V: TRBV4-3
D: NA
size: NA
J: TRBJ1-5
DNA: TGCGCCAGCAGCCAAGACGTCAGGGGATCCAATCAGCCCCAGCATTTT
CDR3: CASSQDVRGSNQPQHF

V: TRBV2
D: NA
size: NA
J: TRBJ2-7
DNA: TGTGCCAGCAGATCCGACAGCTACGAGCAGTACTTC
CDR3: CASRSDSYEQYF

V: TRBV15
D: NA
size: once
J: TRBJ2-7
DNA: TGTGCCACCAGCAGAGCGGGTCGGGCGTACGAGCAGTACTTC
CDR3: CATSRAGRAYEQYF

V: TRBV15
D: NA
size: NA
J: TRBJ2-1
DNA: TGTGCCACCAGCCCAATGCGACAGGCCTCCTACAATGAGCAGTTCTTC
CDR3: CATSPMRQASYNEQFF

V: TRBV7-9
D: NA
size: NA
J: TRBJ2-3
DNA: TGTGCCAGCAGCTTTATCAAGGTGCCAGATACGCAGTATTTT
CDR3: CASSFIKVPDTQYF